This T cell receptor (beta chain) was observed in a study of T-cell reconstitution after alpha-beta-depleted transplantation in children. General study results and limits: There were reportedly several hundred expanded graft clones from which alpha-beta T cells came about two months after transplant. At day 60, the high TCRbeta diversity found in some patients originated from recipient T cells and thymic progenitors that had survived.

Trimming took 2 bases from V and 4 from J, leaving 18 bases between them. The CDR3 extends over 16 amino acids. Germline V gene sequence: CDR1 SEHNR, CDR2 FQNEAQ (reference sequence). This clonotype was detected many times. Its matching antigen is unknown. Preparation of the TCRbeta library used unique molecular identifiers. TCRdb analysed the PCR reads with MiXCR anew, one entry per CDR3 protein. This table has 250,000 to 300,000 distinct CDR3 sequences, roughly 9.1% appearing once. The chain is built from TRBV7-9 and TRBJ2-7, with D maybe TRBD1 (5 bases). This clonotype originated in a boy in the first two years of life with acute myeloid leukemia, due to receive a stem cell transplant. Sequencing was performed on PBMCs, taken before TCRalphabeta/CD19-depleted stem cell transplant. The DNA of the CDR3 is TGTGCCAGCAGCTTAATTAGCAGGGTTGGCTCTTACGAGCAGTACTTC. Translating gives CASSLISRVGSYEQYF.